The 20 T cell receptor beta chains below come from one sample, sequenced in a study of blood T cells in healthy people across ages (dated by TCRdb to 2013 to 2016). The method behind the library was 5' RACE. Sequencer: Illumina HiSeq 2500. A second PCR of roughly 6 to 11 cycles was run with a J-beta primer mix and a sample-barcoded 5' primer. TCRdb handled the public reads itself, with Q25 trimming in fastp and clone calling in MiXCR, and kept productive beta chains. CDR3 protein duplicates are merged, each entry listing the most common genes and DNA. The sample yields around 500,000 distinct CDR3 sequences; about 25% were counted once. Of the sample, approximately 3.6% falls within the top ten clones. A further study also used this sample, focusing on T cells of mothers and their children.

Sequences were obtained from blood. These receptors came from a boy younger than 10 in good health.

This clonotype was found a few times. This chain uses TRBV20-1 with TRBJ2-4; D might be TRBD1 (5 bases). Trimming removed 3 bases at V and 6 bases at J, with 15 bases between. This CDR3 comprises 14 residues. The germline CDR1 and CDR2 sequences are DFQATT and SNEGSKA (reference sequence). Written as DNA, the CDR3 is TGCAGTGCTAGGGCGTCCGACAGAGTAAACATTCAGTACTTC. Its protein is CSARASDRVNIQYF.

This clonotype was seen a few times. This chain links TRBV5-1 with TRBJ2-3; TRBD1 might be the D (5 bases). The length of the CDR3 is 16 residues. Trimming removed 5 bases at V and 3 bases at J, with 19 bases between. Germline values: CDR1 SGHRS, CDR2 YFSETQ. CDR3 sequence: CASRTHTGGGTDTQYF. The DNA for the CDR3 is TGCGCCAGCAGAACCCACACAGGTGGCGGAACAGATACGCAGTATTTT.

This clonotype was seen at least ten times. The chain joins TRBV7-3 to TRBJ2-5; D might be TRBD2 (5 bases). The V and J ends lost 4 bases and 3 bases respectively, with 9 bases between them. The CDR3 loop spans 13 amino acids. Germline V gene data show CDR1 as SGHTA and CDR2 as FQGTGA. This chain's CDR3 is CASSSLGEETQYF. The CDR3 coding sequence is TGTGCCAGCAGCTCCCTGGGAGAAGAGACCCAGTACTTC.

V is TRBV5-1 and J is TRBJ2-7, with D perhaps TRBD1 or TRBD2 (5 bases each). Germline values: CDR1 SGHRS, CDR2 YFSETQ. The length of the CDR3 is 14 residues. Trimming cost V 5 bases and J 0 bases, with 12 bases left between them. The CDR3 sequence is CASRPGTVSYEQYF. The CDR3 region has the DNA TGCGCCAGCAGACCCGGGACGGTCTCCTACGAGCAGTACTTC.

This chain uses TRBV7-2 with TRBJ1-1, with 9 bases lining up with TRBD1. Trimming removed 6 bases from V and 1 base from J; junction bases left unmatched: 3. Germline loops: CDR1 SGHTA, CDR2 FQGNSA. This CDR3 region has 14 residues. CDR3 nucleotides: TGTGCCAGCAGGCCGACAGGGGGGAACACTGAAGCTTTCTTT. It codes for CASRPTGGNTEAFF.

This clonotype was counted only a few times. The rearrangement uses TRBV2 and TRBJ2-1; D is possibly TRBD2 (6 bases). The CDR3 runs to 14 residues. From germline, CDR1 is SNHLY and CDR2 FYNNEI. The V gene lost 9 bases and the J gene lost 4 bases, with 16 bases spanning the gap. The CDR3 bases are TGTGCCAGTAAAAAAGGACGGGAGTACAATGAGCAGTTCTTC. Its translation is CASKKGREYNEQFF.

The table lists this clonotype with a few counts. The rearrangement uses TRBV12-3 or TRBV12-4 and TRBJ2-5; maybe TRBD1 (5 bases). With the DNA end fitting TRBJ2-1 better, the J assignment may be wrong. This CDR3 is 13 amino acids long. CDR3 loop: CASSVGPGNEQFF. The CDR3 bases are TGTGCCAGCAGTGTGGGCCCAGGGAATGAGCAGTTCTTC.

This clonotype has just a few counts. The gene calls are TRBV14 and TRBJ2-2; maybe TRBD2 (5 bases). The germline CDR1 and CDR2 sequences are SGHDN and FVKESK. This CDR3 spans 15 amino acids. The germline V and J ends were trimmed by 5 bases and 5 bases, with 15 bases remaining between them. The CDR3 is CASSWPSPRTGELFF. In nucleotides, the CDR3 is TGTGCCAGCAGCTGGCCTAGCCCGAGGACCGGGGAGCTGTTTTTT.

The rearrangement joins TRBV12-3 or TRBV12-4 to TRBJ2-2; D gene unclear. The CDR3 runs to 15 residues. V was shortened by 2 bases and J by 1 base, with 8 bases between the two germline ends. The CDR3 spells CASSLTQLNTGELFF. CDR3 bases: TGTGCCAGCAGTTTAACCCAATTGAACACCGGGGAGCTGTTTTTT.

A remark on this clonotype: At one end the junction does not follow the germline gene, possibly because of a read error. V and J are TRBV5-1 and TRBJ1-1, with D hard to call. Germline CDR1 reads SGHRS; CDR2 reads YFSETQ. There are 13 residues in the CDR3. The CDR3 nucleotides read TGCGCCAGCAGAGACGACATGAACGCTGAAGCTTTCTTT. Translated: CASRDDMNAEAFF. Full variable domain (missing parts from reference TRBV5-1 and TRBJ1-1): KAGVTQTPRYLIKTRGQQVTLSCSPISGHRSVSWYQQTPGQGLQFLFEYFSETQRNKGNFPGRFSGRQFSNSRSEMNVSTLELGDSALYLCASRDDMNAEAFFGQGTRLTVV.

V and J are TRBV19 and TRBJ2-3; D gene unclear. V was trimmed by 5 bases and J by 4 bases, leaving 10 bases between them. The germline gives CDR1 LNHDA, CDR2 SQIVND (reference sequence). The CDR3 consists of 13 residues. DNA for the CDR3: TGTGCCAGTAGTGCCGCGTGGGCAGATACGCAGTATTTT. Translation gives CASSAAWADTQYF.

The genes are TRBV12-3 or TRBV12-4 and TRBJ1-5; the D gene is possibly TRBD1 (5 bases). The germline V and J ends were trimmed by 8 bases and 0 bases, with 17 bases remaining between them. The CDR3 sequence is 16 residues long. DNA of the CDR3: TGTGCCAGCTCTCCAGGCGGGGGGTATAGCAATCAGCCCCAGCATTTT. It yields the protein CASSPGGGYSNQPQHF.

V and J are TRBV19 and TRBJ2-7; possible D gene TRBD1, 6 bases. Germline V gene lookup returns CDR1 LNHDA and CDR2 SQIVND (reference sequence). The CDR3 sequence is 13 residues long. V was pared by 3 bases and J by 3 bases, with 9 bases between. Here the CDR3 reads CASSMQGNYEQYF. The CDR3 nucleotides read TGTGCCAGTAGTATGCAGGGGAACTACGAGCAGTACTTC.

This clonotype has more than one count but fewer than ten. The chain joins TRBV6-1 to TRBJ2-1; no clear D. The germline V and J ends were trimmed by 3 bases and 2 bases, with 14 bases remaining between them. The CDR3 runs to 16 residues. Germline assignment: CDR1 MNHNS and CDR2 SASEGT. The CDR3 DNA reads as TGTGCCAGCAGTGAGTATAGTAGAAGCCCCTACAATGAGCAGTTCTTC. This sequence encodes CASSEYSRSPYNEQFF.

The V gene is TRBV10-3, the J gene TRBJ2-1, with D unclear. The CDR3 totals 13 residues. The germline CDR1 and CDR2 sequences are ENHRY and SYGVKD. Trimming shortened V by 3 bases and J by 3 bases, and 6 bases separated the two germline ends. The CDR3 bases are TGTGCCATCAGTGATAAGAACTACAATGAGCAGTTCTTC. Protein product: CAISDKNYNEQFF.

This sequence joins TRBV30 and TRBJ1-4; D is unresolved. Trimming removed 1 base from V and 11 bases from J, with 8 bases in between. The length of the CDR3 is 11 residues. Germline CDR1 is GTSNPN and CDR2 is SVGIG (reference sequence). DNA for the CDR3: TGTGCCTGGAGTGAAGGGAGGAAACTGTTTTTT. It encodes CAWSEGRKLFF.

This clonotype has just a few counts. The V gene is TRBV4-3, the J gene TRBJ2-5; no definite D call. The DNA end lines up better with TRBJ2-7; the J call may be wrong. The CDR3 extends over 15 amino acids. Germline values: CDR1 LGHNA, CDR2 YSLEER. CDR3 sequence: CASSQDKVPGYEQYF. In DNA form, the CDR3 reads TGCGCCAGCAGCCAAGACAAGGTTCCTGGTTACGAGCAGTACTTC.

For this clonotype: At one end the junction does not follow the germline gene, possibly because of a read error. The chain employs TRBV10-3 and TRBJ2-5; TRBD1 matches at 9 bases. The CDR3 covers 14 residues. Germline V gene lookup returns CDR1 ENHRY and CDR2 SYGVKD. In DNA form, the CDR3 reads TGTGACATCAGTGGGACAGGGTCGGGGGAGACCCAGTACTTC. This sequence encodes CDISGTGSGETQYF.

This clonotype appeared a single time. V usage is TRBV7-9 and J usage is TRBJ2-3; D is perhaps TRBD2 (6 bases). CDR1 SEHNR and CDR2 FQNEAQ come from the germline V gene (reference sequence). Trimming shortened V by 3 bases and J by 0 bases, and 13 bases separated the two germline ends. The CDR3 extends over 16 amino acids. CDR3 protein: CASSFPVAGSTDTQYF. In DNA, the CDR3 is TGTGCCAGCAGCTTCCCCGTTGCGGGGAGCACAGATACGCAGTATTTT.

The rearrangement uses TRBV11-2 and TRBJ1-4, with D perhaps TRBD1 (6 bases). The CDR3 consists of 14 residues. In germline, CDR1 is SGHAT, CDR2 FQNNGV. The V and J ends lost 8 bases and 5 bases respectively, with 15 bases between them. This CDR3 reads CASHMTGLNEKLFF. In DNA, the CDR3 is TGTGCCAGCCACATGACAGGACTAAATGAAAAACTGTTTTTT.